This T cell receptor beta chain was sequenced for a study of T cell responses to AZD1222 COVID-19 vaccine. Points on this clone: The antigen is undetermined.

The assay was immunoSEQ multiplex PCR, and TCRdb's table has in-frame clones only and misses some. The table records approximately 200,000 clones, 75% to 90% of them present only once. The ends lost 2 bases at V and 2 bases at J; junction bases unmatched: 4. CDR1 and CDR2 (germline): KGHSH, LQKENI. The length of the CDR3 is 15 residues. General study points: The breadth and depth of Spike-specific TCRs increased once two AZD1222 doses had been given.

Sequences were derived from peripheral blood, sampled on day 0 of MenACWY control vaccination. The V and J genes are TRBV18 and TRBJ2-7; 9 bases align to TRBD1. This TCR was recovered from an adult in good health. Written as DNA, the CDR3 is TGTGCCAGCTCACCAAGGACAGGGGCCACCTACGAGCAGTACTTC. Translated, it gives CASSPRTGATYEQYF.